The rows below give T cell receptor beta chains drawn from one sample of a study of T cell therapy after organ transplantation. Only in-frame clones appear in the TCRdb table, and some are missing; sequencing was by immunoSEQ multiplex PCR. The sample holds 500 to 800 clones, roughly 70% seen once. Their antigen targets remain unknown. Sequencing input: cultured CD8+ T cells. These receptors came from a human patient who had received a solid organ transplant and had CMV disease. T cells may partly derive from the graft donor. Each CDR3 is given with its conserved first and last residue. D genes are given only for firm matches. Size is omitted from some rows. Given values are once, few, many or a class for expanded clones.

CDR3 protein,CDR3 DNA,J gene,D gene,clone size,V gene
CASSARQGVNTEAFF,TGTGCCAGCAGCGCCAGACAGGGGGTGAACACTGAAGCTTTCTTT,TRBJ1-1,TRBD1,few,TRBV11-2
CASSPPTGNNEQFF,TGTGCCAGCTCACCACCGACAGGGAACAATGAGCAGTTCTTC,TRBJ2-1,TRBD1,NA,TRBV18
CASSFDRTEAFF,TGTGCCAGCAGCTTTGACAGAACTGAAGCTTTCTTT,TRBJ1-1,NA,NA,TRBV5-6
CASSLISGGRTQYF,TGTGCCAGCAGCTTAATAAGTGGTGGCCGTACGCAGTATTTT,TRBJ2-3,NA,NA,TRBV13
CASSKAPGRRSYEQYF,TGTGCCAGCAGCAAAGCGCCTGGCAGGCGATCCTACGAGCAGTACTTC,TRBJ2-7,NA,NA,TRBV21-1
CASRQFAGPQETQYF,TGTGCCAGCAGACAGTTCGCCGGGCCACAAGAGACCCAGTACTTC,TRBJ2-5,NA,NA,TRBV6-5
CASSSGQVGEQYF,TGTGCCAGCAGCTCGGGACAGGTGGGGGAGCAGTACTTC,TRBJ2-7,TRBD1,once,TRBV7-6
CASSQVAASSYEQYF,TGCGCCAGCAGCCAAGTGGCGGCGAGCTCCTACGAGCAGTACTTC,TRBJ2-7,NA,NA,TRBV4-1
CASSLDGFNQPQHF,TGTGCCAGCAGCTTGGACGGATTCAATCAGCCCCAGCATTTT,TRBJ1-5,NA,NA,TRBV7-9
CASSQDPNSPLHF,TGTGCCAGCAGCCAAGATCCAAATTCACCCCTCCACTTT,TRBJ1-6,NA,NA,TRBV14
CASSIGWQRSTYEQYF,TGTGCCAGTAGTATAGGATGGCAGCGGAGCACCTACGAGCAGTACTTC,TRBJ2-7,NA,NA,TRBV19
CAWDTGLEQYF,TGTGCCTGGGATACAGGGCTCGAGCAGTACTTC,TRBJ2-7,NA,large,TRBV30
CASSNPTGRRDTEAFF,TGTGCCAGCTCCAACCCCACAGGGAGGCGAGACACTGAAGCTTTCTTT,TRBJ1-1,NA,few,TRBV4-2
CASSLEREGPLFF,TGTGCCAGCAGCCTGGAGCGTGAGGGGCCGCTGTTTTTT,TRBJ2-2,NA,NA,TRBV11-2
CASSLEVSYEQYF,TGTGCCAGCAGCTTAGAGGTCTCCTACGAGCAGTACTTC,TRBJ2-7,NA,NA,TRBV7-9
CASSELAGVTGELFF,TGTGCCAGCAGCGAACTGGCGGGAGTCACCGGGGAGCTGTTTTTT,TRBJ2-2,TRBD2,NA,TRBV7-9
CASSQVTGRPYGYTF,TGTGCCAGCAGCCAAGTGACAGGAAGGCCCTATGGCTACACCTTC,TRBJ1-2,NA,NA,TRBV14
CASSYEGSSYNEQFF,TGTGCCAGCAGTTACGAGGGCAGCTCCTACAATGAGCAGTTCTTC,TRBJ2-1,NA,NA,TRBV6-5